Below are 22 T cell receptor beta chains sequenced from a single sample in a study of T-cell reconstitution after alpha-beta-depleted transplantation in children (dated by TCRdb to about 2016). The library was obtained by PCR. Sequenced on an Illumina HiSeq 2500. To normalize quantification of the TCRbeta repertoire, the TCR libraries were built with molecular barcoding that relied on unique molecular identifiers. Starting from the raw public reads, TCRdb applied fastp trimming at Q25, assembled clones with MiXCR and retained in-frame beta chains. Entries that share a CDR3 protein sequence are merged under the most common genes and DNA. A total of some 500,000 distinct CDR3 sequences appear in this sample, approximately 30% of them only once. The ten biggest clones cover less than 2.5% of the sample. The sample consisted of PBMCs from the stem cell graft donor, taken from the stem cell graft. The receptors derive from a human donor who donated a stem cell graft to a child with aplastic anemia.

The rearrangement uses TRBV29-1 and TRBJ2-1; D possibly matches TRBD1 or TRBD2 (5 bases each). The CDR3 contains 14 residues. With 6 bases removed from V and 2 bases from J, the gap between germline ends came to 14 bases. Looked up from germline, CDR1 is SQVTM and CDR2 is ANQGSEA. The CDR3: CSVVRDGPYNEQFF. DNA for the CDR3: TGCAGCGTGGTCCGGGACGGACCCTACAATGAGCAGTTCTTC.

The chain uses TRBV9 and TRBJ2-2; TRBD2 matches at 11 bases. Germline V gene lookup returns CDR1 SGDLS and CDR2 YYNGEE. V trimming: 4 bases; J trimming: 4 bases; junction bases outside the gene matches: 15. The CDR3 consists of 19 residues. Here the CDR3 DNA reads TGTGCCAGCAGCCACCCGGGACTAGCGGTAACGCTTGGCACCGGGGAGCTGTTTTTT. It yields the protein CASSHPGLAVTLGTGELFF.

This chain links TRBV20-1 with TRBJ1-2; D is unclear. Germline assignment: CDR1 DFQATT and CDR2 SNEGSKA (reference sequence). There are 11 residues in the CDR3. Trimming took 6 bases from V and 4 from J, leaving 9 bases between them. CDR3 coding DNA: TGCAGTGCCCGCAAGGGCTATGGCTACACCTTC. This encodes CSARKGYGYTF.

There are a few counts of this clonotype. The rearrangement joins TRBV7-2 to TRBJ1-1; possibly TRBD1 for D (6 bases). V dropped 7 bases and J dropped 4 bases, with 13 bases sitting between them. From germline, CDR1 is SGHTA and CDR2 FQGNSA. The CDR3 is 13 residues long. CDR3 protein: CASTGTIVTEAFF. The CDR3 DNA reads TGTGCCAGCACCGGGACAATCGTCACTGAAGCTTTCTTT.

The CDR3: CASSQSMGQGLNTQYF. Here the CDR3 DNA reads TGCGCCAGCAGCCAGAGTATGGGACAGGGGTTGAATACGCAGTATTTT. The chain joins TRBV4-3 to TRBJ2-3; 10 bases map to TRBD1. The CDR3 contains 16 residues. Germline CDR1 LGHNA, CDR2 YSLEER. Unmatched junction bases numbered 10, after V lost 3 bases and J lost 7 bases.

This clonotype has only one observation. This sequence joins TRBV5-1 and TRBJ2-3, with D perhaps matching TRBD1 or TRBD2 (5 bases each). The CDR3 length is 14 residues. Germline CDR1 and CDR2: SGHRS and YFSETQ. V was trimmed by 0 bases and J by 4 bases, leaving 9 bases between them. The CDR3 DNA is TGCGCCAGCAGCTTGGGGGGGAGAGCAGATACGCAGTATTTT. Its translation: CASSLGGRADTQYF.

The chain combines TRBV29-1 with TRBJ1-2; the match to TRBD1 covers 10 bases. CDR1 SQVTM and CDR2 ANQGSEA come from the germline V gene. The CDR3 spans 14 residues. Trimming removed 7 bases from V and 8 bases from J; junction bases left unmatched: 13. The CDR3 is CSAEGRDRGKGYTF. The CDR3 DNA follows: TGCAGCGCCGAAGGACGGGACAGGGGCAAAGGCTACACCTTC.

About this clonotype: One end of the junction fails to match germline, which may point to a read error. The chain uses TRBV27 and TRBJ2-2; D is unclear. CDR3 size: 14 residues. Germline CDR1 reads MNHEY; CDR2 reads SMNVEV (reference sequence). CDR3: CACSSSRNTGELFF. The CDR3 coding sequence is TGTGCCTGCAGTTCCTCTCGGAACACCGGGGAGCTGTTTTTT.

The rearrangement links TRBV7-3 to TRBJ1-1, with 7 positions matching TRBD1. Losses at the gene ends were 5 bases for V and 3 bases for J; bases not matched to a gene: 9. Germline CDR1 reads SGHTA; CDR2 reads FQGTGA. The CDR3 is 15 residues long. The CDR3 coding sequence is TGTGCCAGCAGCCCTTATACAGGGGAGGACACTGAAGCTTTCTTT. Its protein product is CASSPYTGEDTEAFF.

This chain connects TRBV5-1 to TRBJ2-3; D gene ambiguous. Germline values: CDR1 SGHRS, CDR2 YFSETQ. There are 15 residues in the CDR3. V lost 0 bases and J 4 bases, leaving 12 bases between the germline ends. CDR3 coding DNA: TGCGCCAGCAGCTTGGATCTACCAGCTTCAGATACGCAGTATTTT. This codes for CASSLDLPASDTQYF.

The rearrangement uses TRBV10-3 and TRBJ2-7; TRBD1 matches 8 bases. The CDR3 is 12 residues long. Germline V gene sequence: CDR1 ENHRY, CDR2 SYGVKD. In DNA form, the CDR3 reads TGTGCGACCAGACAGGGGACCCACGAGCAGTACGTC. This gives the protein CATRQGTHEQYV.

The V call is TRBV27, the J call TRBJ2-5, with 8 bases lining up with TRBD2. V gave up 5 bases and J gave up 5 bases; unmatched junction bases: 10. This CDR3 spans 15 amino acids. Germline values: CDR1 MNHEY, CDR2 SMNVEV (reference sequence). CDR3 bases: TGTGCCAGCAGTCTCTCATGGACTAGCTCGGAGACCCAGTACTTC. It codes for CASSLSWTSSETQYF.

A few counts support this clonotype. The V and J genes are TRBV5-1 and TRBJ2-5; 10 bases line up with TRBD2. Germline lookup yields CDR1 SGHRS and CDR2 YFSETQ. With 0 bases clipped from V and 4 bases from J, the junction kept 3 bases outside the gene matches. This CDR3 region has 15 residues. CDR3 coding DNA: TGCGCCAGCAGCTTGGTAGCGGGAGGTACAGAGACCCAGTACTTC. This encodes CASSLVAGGTETQYF.

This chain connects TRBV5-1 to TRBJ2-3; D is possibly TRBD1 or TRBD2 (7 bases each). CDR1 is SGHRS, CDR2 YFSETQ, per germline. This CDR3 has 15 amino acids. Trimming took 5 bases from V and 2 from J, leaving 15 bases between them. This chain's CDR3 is CASRGRGRNTDTQYF. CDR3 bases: TGCGCCAGCAGAGGGAGGGGGCGGAACACAGATACGCAGTATTTT.

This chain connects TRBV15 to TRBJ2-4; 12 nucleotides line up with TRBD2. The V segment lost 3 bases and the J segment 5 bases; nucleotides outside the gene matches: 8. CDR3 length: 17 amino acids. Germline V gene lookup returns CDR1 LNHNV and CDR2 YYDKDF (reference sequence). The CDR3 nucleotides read TGTGCCACCAGCAGGCCGACTAGCGGGAGAGGGGAAAACATTCAGTACTTC. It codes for CATSRPTSGRGENIQYF.

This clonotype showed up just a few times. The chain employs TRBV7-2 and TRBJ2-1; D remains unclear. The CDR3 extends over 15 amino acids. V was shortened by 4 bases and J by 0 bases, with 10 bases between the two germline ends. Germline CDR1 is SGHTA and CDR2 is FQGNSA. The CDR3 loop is CASSSQLSSYNEQFF. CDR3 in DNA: TGTGCCAGCAGCTCCCAGCTGAGCTCCTACAATGAGCAGTTCTTC.

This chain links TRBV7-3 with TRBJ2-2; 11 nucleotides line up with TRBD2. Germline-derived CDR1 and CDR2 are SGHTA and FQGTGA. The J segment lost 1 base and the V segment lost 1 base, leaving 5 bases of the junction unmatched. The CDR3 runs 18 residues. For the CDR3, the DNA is TGTGCCAGCAGCTTAAACGGACTAGCGGGTTTGAACACCGGGGAGCTGTTTTTT. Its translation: CASSLNGLAGLNTGELFF.

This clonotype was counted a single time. CDR3 protein: CASSLAGGPSGDTQYF. DNA of the CDR3: TGCGCCAGCAGCTTGGCGGGAGGGCCCTCGGGAGATACGCAGTATTTT. The chain links TRBV5-1 to TRBJ2-3, with 8 nucleotides matching TRBD2. This CDR3 region has 16 residues. The germline V gene has CDR1 SGHRS and CDR2 YFSETQ. Germline trimming cut 0 bases from V and 5 bases from J; bases unmatched to any gene: 8.

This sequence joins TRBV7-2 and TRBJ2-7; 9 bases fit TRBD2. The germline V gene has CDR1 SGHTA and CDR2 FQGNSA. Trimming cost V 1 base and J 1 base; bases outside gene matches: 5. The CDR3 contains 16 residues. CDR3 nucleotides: TGTGCCAGCAGCTTAGGTGGGCTAGCGGGATCCTACGAGCAGTACGTC. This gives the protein CASSLGGLAGSYEQYV.

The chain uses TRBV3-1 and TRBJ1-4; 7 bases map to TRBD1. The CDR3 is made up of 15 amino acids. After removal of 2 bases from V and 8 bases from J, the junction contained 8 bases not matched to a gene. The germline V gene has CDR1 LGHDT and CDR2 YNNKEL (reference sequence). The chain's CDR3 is CASSQRGTDQEKLFF. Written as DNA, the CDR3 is TGTGCCAGCAGCCAAAGAGGGACAGACCAGGAAAAACTGTTTTTT.

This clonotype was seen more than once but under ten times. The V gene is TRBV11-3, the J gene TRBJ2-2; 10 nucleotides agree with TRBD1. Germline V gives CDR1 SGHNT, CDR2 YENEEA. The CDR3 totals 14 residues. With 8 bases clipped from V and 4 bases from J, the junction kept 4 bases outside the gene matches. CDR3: CASAGQGSTGELFF. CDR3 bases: TGTGCCAGCGCGGGACAGGGGAGCACCGGGGAGCTGTTTTTT.

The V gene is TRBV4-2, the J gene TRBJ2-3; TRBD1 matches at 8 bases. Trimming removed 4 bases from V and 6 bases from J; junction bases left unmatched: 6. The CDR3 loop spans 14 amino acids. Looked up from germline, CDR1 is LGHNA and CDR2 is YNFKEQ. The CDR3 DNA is TGTGCCAGCAGCCCCGGGACAGGATTGGATACGCAGTATTTT. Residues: CASSPGTGLDTQYF.